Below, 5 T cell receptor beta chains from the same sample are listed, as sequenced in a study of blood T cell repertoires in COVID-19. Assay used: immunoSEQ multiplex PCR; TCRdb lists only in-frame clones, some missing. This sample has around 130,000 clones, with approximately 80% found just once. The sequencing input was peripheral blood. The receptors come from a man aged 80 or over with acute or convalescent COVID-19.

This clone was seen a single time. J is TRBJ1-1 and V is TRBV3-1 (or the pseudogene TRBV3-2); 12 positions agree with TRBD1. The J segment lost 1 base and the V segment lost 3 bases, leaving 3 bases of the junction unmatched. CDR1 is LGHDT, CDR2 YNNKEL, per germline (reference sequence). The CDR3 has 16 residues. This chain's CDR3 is CASSQGTGGRNTEAFF. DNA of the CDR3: TGTGCCAGCAGCCAGGGGACAGGGGGCAGGAACACTGAAGCTTTCTTT.

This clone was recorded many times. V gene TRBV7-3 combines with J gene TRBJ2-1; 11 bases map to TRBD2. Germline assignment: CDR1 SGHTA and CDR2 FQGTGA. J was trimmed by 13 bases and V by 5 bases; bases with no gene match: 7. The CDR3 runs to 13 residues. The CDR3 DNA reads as TGTGCCAGCAGCCTCACTAGCGGGGGCCAACAGTTCTTC. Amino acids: CASSLTSGGQQFF.

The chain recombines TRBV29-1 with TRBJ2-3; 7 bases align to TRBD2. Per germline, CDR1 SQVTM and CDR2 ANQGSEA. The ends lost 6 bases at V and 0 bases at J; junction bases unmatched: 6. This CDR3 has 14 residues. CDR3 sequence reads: CSVGAGTSTDTQYF. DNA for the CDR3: TGCAGCGTGGGAGCGGGGACTAGCACAGATACGCAGTATTTT.

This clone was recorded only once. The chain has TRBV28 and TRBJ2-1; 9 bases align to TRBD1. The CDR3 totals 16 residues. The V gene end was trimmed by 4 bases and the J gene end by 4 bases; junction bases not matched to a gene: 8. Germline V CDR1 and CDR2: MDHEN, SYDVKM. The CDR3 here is CASSSVQGAGYNEQFF. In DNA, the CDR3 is TGTGCCAGCAGTTCGGTACAGGGGGCAGGGTACAATGAGCAGTTCTTC.

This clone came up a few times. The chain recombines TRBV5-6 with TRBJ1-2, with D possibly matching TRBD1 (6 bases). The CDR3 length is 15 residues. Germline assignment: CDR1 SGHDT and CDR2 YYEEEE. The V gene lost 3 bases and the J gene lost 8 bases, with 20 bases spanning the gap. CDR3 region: CASSYRDTRTGGYTF. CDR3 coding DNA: TGTGCCAGCAGCTATAGGGACACTCGCACGGGCGGCTACACCTTC. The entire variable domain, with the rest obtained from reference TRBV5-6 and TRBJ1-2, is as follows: DAGVTQSPTHLIKTRGQQVTLRCSPKSGHDTVSWYQQALGQGPQFIFQYYEEEERQRGNFPDRFSGHQFPNYSSELNVNALLLGDSALYLCASSYRDTRTGGYTFGSGTRLTVV.